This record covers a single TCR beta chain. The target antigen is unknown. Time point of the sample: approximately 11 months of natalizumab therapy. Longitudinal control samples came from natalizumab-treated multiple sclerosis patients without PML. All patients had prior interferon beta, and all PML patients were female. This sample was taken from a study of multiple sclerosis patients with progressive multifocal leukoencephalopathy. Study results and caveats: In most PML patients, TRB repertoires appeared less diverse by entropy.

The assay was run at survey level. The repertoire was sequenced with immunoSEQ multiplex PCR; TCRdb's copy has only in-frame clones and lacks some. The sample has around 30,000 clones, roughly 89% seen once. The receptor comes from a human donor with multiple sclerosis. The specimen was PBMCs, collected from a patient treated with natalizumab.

The CDR3 protein is CASSLSQPGGWADTQYF. The CDR3 DNA reads as TGTGCCAGCAGTTTAAGCCAGCCGGGGGGATGGGCAGATACGCAGTATTTT. The J gene is TRBJ2-3, the V gene TRBV28; 7 positions agree with TRBD2. Germline values: CDR1 MDHEN, CDR2 SYDVKM. The CDR3 runs to 17 residues. V shed 2 bases and J 4 bases; nucleotides not matched to a gene: 12. The full variable domain, with the rest looked up from reference TRBV28 and TRBJ2-3, is DVKVTQSSRYLVKRTGEKVFLECVQDMDHENMFWYRQDPGLGLRLIYFSYDVKMKEKGDIPEGYSVSREKKERFSLILESASTNQTSMYLCASSLSQPGGWADTQYFGPGTRLTVL.